This T cell receptor (beta chain) was obtained from a study of post-analysis software for immune sequencing data. Study details: Relapsing-remitting, secondary progressive and progressive-relapsing multiple sclerosis were all included among the disease courses.

CDR1 is SGHRS and CDR2 is YFSETQ in the germline V gene. The CDR3 length is 14 residues. Unique-molecular-identifier-tagged TCR beta cDNA libraries were used. TCRdb independently ran MiXCR on the PCR reads; one entry per CDR3 protein. Found here are roughly 800,000 distinct CDR3 sequences, about 43% of them singletons; the top ten hold roughly 4.5%. Study conclusions and caveats: The study found TRBV5-6, TRBV5-1 and TRBV20-1 among four to six TRBV segments more frequent in patients than controls.

On this clonotype itself: Antigen unknown. At one end the junction does not follow the germline gene, possibly because of a read error.

The chain has TRBV5-1 and TRBJ2-3; a possible D gene is TRBD1 (6 bases). The sample taken for sequencing was blood. The TCR was taken from a girl aged 5-17 years with multiple sclerosis. The CDR3 DNA is TGCGCCACCAGCCTAGGGGGACCCCAGGATACGCAGTATTTT. It encodes CATSLGGPQDTQYF.